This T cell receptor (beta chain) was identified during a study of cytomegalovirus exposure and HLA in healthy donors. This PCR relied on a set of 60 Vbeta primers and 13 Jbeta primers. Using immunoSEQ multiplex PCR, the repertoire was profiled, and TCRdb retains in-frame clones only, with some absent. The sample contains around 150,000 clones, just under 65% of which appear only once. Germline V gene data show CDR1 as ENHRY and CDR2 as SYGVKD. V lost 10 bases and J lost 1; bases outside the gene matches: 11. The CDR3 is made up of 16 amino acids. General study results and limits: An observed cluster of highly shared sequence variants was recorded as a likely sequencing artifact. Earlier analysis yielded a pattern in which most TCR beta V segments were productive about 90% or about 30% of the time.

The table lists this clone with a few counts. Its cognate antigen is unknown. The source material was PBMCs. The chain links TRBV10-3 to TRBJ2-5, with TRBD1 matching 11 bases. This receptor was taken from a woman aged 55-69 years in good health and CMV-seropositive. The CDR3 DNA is TGTGCCACCCGGGGGGGGACAGGGGGGCTCCAAGAGACCCAGTACTTC. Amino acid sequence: CATRGGTGGLQETQYF.